This TCR beta chain came from a study of human T cells and chemical hapten exposure. Findings of the study overall: The study found expanded TCRs formed significantly more large CDR3 similarity clusters than controls.

Trimming took 4 bases from V and 2 from J; bases not matched to a gene: 0. Germline V gene data show CDR1 as MNHEY and CDR2 as SMNVEV (reference sequence). The CDR3 sequence is 13 residues long. Time point in this sample: pre-sensitization, week 0. Treatment reported: therapeutic diphenylcyclopropenone sensitization with weekly scalp DPC. Using its own MiXCR run on the RACE reads, TCRdb lists one record per CDR3 protein. The data hold 200,000 to 300,000 distinct CDR3 sequences, with over 8% observed a single time. This clonotype was detected many times. Antigen specificity is unknown. Sequenced here: whole blood, sampled in connection with sensitization to the hapten diphenylcyclopropenone (DPC). The chain carries TRBV27 and TRBJ2-5; 8 bases line up with TRBD1. The source is a woman aged 40 to 55 with alopecia areata. Some clones in this sample may be carry-over from other donors' samples. CDR3 DNA sequence: TGTGCCAGCAGTTACAGGGGGCAAGAGACCCAGTACTTC. Translating gives CASSYRGQETQYF.